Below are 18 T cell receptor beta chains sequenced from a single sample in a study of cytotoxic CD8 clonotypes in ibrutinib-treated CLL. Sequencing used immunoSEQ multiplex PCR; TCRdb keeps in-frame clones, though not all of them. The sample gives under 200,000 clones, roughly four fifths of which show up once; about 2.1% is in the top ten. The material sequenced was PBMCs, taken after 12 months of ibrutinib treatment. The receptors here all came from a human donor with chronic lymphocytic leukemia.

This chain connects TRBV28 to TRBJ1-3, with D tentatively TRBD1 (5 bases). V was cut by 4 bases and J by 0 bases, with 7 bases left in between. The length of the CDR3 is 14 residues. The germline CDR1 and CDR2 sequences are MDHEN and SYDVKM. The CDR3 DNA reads TGTGCCAGCAGTTACGGGGCCTCTGGAAACACCATATATTTT. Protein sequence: CASSYGASGNTIYF.

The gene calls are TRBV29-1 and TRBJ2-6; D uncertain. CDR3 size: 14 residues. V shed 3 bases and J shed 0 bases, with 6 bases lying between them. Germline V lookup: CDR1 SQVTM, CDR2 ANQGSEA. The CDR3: CSVDTDSGANVLTF. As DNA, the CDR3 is TGCAGCGTTGATACGGACTCTGGGGCCAACGTCCTGACTTTC.

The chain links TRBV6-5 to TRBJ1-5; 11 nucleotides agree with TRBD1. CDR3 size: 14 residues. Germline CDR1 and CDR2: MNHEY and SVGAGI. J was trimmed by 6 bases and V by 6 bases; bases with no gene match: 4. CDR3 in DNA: TGTGCCAGCAGGAGGACAGGGGGCTCTCAGCCCCAGCATTTT. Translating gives CASRRTGGSQPQHF.

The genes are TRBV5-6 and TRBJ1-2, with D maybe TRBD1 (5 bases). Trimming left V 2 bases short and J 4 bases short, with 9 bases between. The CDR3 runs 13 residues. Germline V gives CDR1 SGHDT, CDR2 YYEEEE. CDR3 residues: CASSLVGAYGYTF. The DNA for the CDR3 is TGTGCCAGCAGCTTAGTCGGGGCCTATGGCTACACCTTC.

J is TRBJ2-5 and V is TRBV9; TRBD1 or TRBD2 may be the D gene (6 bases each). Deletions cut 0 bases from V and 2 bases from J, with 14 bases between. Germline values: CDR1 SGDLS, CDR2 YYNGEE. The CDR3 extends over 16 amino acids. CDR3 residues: CASSVEGGATQETQYF. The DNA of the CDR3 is TGTGCCAGCAGCGTAGAGGGGGGAGCCACTCAAGAGACCCAGTACTTC.

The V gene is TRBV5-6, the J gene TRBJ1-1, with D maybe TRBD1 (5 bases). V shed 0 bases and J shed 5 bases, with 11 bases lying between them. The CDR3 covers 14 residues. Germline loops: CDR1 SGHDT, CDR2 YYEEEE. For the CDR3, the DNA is TGTGCCAGCAGCTTGGTAGGGGACGGTACTGAAGCTTTCTTT. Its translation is CASSLVGDGTEAFF.

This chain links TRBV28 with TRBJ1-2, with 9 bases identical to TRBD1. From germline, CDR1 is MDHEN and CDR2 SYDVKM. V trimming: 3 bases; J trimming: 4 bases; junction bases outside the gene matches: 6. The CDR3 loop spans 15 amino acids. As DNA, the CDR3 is TGTGCCAGCAGTTTCCGGGACAGGGTGTTCTATGGCTACACCTTC. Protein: CASSFRDRVFYGYTF.

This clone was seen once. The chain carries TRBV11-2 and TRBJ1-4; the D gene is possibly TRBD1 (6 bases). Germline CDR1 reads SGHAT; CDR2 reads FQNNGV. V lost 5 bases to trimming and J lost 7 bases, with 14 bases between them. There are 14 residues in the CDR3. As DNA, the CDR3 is TGTGCCAGCAGCCCTCAGGGGATTAGTGAAAAACTGTTTTTT. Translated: CASSPQGISEKLFF.

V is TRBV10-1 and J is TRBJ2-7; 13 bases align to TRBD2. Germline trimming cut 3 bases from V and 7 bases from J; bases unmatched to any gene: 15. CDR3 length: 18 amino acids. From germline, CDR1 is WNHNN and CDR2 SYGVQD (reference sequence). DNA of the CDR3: TGCGCCAGCAGTGAAACTCACCTTACTAGCGGGAGGGCCGGTGAGCAGTACTTC. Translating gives CASSETHLTSGRAGEQYF.

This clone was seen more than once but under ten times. CDR3 region: CASSLAAGGLRTGELFF. CDR3 bases: TGCGCCAGCAGCTTGGCGGCGGGGGGGCTGCGGACCGGGGAGCTGTTTTTT. The gene calls are TRBV5-1 and TRBJ2-2, with 9 bases identical to TRBD2. V lost 0 bases to trimming and J lost 5 bases; unmatched junction nucleotides: 8. Germline lookup yields CDR1 SGHRS and CDR2 YFSETQ. The CDR3 covers 17 residues. The full variable domain, in which reference TRBV5-1 and TRBJ2-2 provide the parts outside the CDR3, is KAGVTQTPRYLIKTRGQQVTLSCSPISGHRSVSWYQQTPGQGLQFLFEYFSETQRNKGNFPGRFSGRQFSNSRSEMNVSTLELGDSALYLCASSLAAGGLRTGELFFGEGSRLTVL.

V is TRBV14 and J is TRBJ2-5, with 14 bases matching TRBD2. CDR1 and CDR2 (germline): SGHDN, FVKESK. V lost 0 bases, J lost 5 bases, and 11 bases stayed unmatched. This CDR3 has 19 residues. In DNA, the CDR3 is TGTGCCAGCAGCCAAGATCGTCAGACTAGCGGGAGGGCCTACGAGACCCAGTACTTC. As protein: CASSQDRQTSGRAYETQYF. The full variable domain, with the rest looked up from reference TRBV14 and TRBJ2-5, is EAGVTQFPSHSVIEKGQTVTLRCDPISGHDNLYWYRRVMGKEIKFLLHFVKESKQDESGMPNNRFLAERTGGTYSTLKVQPAELEDSGVYFCASSQDRQTSGRAYETQYFGPGTRLLVL.

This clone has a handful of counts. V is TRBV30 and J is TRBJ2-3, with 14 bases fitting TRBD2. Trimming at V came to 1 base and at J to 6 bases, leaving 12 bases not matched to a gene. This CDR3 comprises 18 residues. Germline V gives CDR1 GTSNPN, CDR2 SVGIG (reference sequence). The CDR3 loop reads CAWSGRVGLAGAGDTQYF. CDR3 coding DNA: TGTGCCTGGAGTGGACGTGTGGGACTAGCGGGGGCGGGGGATACGCAGTATTTT.

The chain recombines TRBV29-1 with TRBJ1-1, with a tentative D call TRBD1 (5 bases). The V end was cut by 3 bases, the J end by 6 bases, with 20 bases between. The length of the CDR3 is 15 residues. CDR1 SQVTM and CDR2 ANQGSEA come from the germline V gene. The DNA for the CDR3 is TGCAGCGTTGACGGGACGGTGGTCAGGAGGGCTGAAGCTTTCTTT. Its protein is CSVDGTVVRRAEAFF.

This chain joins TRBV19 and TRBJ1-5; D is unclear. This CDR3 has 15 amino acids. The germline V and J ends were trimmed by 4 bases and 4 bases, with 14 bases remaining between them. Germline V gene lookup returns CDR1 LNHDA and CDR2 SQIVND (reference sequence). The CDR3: CASSRAREGNQPQHF. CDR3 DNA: TGTGCCAGTAGTAGGGCTAGGGAAGGAAATCAGCCCCAGCATTTT.

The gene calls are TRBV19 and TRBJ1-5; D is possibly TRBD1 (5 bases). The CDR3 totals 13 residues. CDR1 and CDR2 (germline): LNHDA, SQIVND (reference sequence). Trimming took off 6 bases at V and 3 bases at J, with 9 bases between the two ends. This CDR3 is CASRQGTNQPQHF. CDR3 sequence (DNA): TGTGCCAGTAGGCAGGGAACCAATCAGCCCCAGCATTTT.

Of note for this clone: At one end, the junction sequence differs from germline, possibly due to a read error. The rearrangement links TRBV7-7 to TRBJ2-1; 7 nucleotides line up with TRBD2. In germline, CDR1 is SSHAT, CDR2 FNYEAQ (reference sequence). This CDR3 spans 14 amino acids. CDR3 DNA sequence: TGTGCTAGCAGCCCGGACGGAGGGAGGGATGAGCAGTTCTTC. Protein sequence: CASSPDGGRDEQFF.

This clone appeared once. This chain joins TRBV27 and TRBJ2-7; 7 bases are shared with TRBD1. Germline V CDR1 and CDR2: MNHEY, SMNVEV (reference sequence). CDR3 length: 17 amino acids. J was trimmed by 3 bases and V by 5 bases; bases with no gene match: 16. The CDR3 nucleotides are TGTGCCAGCAGTCACGTCTCTTACCGGGACAGCAACTACGAGCAGTACTTC. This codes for CASSHVSYRDSNYEQYF.

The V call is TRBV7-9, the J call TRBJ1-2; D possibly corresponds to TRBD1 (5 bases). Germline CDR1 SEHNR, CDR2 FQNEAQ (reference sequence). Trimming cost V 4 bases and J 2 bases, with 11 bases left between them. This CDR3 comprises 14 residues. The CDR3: CASSSGTSNYGYTF. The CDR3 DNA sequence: TGTGCCAGCAGCTCCGGGACCTCGAACTATGGCTACACCTTC.